The rows below give T cell receptor beta chains drawn from one sample of a study of blood T cell repertoires in COVID-19. This table comes from immunoSEQ multiplex PCR, and its TCRdb copy is limited to in-frame clones, with some not included. The sample records approximately 300,000 clones, 70% to 85% being singletons. Sequenced input: peripheral blood. The receptors were sampled from a human donor with COVID-19, enrolled during active disease. The donor label of this sample is uncertain. CDR3s include the opening cysteine and the closing phenylalanine or tryptophan. Fields, in order: clone size, J gene, V gene, D gene, CDR3 protein, CDR3 DNA. The D gene is left open where the match is weak. Clone size is shown for a subset of rows, as once, few, many or a class of expanded clone.

>few|TRBJ1-5|TRBV5-8|NA
CASSFRNQPQHF
TGTGCCAGCAGCTTCAGGAATCAGCCCCAGCATTTT
>NA|TRBJ2-7|TRBV18|TRBD1
CASSTTGGRNEQYF
TGTGCCAGCTCAACTACAGGGGGCAGGAACGAGCAGTACTTC
>once|TRBJ2-7|TRBV2|TRBD2
CASSDLSSGSYEQYF
TGTGCCAGCAGTGACCTGTCTAGCGGGAGTTACGAGCAGTACTTC
>NA|TRBJ1-1|TRBV27|TRBD1
CASSSPGTGGMNTEAFF
TGTGCCAGCAGTTCCCCAGGGACAGGGGGGATGAACACTGAAGCTTTCTTT
>NA|TRBJ2-1|TRBV7-3|NA
CASSTYPQGEQFF
TGTGCCAGCAGTACCTACCCCCAGGGTGAGCAGTTCTTC
>NA|TRBJ1-5|TRBV7-2|NA
CASSLASGRSNQPQHF
TGTGCCAGCAGCTTAGCGTCCGGGAGGAGCAATCAGCCCCAGCATTTT
>NA|TRBJ2-3|TRBV6-5|NA
CASSFSGSLTDTQYF
TGTGCCAGCAGTTTTTCAGGTTCCCTCACAGATACGCAGTATTTT
>NA|TRBJ2-3|TRBV27|NA
CASSSTYRGQEDTDTQYF
TGTGCCAGCAGTTCAACCTATAGAGGACAAGAAGACACAGATACGCAGTATTTT
>NA|TRBJ1-6|TRBV28|TRBD1
CASSENTGTVYNSPLHF
TGTGCCAGCAGTGAGAACACCGGGACAGTCTATAATTCACCCCTCCACTTT
>NA|TRBJ2-5|TRBV30|NA
CAWSVRGTIQETQYF
TGTGCCTGGAGTGTACGGGGGACCATCCAAGAGACCCAGTACTTC
>NA|TRBJ2-1|TRBV5-1|TRBD2
CASSFVGLADNEQFF
TGCGCCAGCAGCTTTGTTGGGCTAGCGGACAATGAGCAGTTCTTC
>NA|TRBJ2-3|TRBV19|TRBD2
CASKRLAGDADTQYF
TGTGCCAGTAAAAGGCTAGCGGGAGATGCAGATACGCAGTATTTT
>NA|TRBJ1-4|TRBV28|NA
CASSSKVQEKANEKLFF
TGTGCCAGCAGTTCAAAGGTACAGGAAAAGGCTAATGAAAAACTGTTTTTT
>NA|TRBJ1-6|TRBV11-2|TRBD1
CASSPTRGTASPLHF
TGTGCCAGCAGCCCCACACGAGGGACAGCTTCACCCCTCCACTTT
>NA|TRBJ1-6|TRBV30|TRBD1
CAWNRQGGSYNSPLHF
TGTGCCTGGAACCGACAGGGGGGCTCCTATAATTCACCCCTCCACTTT
>NA|TRBJ2-5|TRBV29-1|TRBD2
CSVASGLSQETQYF
TGCAGCGTTGCTAGCGGCCTCTCCCAAGAGACCCAGTACTTC
>NA|TRBJ2-1|TRBV29-1|TRBD2
CSVDYSGRANEQFF
TGCAGCGTTGATTACAGCGGGAGGGCTAATGAGCAGTTCTTC
>NA|TRBJ1-1|TRBV28|NA
CASSLSNQGFRGTEAFF
TGTGCCAGCAGTTTAAGTAATCAGGGCTTTCGGGGGACTGAAGCTTTCTTT
>NA|TRBJ1-5|TRBV6-5|TRBD1
CASSLGQGSNQPQHF
TGTGCCAGCAGCTTGGGACAGGGCAGCAATCAGCCCCAGCATTTT
>NA|TRBJ2-7|TRBV15|NA
CATSSRGSEQYF
TGTGCCACCAGCTCCAGGGGCTCCGAGCAGTACTTC
>NA|TRBJ1-2|TRBV12-3/TRBV12-4|NA
CASSRQNTGYTF
TGTGCCAGCAGTCGACAGAATACTGGCTACACCTTC
>once|TRBJ2-7|TRBV3-1/TRBV3-2|NA
CASSLGRVLVEQYF
TGTGCCAGCAGCCTGGGTCGGGTTTTGGTCGAGCAGTACTTC
>few|TRBJ1-2|TRBV5-4|TRBD1
CASSLDRGGYTF
TGTGCCAGCAGCCTGGACAGGGGCGGCTACACCTTC
>NA|TRBJ2-7|TRBV27|NA
CASSLPGDEQYF
TGTGCCAGCAGTTTACCGGGAGACGAGCAGTACTTC
>once|TRBJ2-7|TRBV7-2|TRBD2
CASSFASGESYEQYF
TGTGCCAGCAGCTTCGCTAGCGGGGAATCCTACGAGCAGTACTTC
>NA|TRBJ2-3|TRBV9|TRBD2
CASSFQHSGIGDTQYF
TGTGCCAGCAGCTTTCAACATAGCGGGATAGGTGATACGCAGTATTTT
>NA|TRBJ1-2|TRBV28|TRBD1
CASSPTTGGAYGYTF
TGTGCCAGCAGTCCCACGACAGGGGGCGCGTATGGCTACACCTTC
>NA|TRBJ2-5|TRBV7-2|TRBD1
CASTHPGGAKETQYF
TGTGCCAGCACTCACCCAGGGGGCGCGAAGGAGACCCAGTACTTC
>NA|TRBJ1-3|TRBV7-3|NA
CASSPTGTGNTIYF
TGTGCCAGCAGCCCGACGGGAACTGGAAACACCATATATTTT
>NA|TRBJ1-2|TRBV5-1|NA
CASSQPREGPRAGYTF
TGCGCCAGCAGCCAGCCGAGGGAGGGCCCCAGGGCTGGCTACACCTTC
>NA|TRBJ2-1|TRBV5-1|TRBD2
CASSAGDYNEQFF
TGCGCCAGCAGTGCGGGAGATTACAATGAGCAGTTCTTC
>NA|TRBJ1-3|TRBV30|NA
CAWISLSSGNTIYF
TGTGCCTGGATTTCCCTGAGCTCTGGAAACACCATATATTTT
>NA|TRBJ1-5|TRBV12-5|TRBD1
CASAQGQGTFNQPQHF
TGTGCTAGTGCCCAAGGACAGGGAACTTTTAATCAGCCCCAGCATTTT
>NA|TRBJ1-2|TRBV7-2|TRBD1
CASSPQGDHYGYTF
TGTGCCAGCAGCCCGCAGGGGGATCACTATGGCTACACCTTC
>NA|TRBJ2-3|TRBV6-5|NA
CASSKPRTDTQYF
TGTGCCAGCAGCAAGCCACGGACAGATACGCAGTATTTT
>once|TRBJ2-1|TRBV7-8|TRBD1
CASSLSGQVLNEQFF
TGTGCCAGCAGCTTATCCGGACAGGTACTAAATGAGCAGTTCTTC
>NA|TRBJ1-5|TRBV3-1/TRBV3-2|TRBD1
CARTGDLYSNQPQHF
TGTGCCAGGACAGGGGACCTTTATAGCAATCAGCCCCAGCATTTT
>NA|TRBJ2-3|TRBV30|TRBD2
CAWSWTSGRDTQYF
TGTGCCTGGTCGTGGACTAGCGGGAGAGATACGCAGTATTTT
>NA|TRBJ1-6|TRBV6-5|NA
CASGGKANWTPLHF
TGTGCCAGCGGGGGGAAGGCAAACTGGACACCCCTCCACTTT
>NA|TRBJ2-7|TRBV3-1/TRBV3-2|NA
CASSHTLGGTYEQYF
TGTGCCAGCAGCCATACGCTGGGAGGAACCTACGAGCAGTACTTC
>NA|TRBJ1-5|TRBV2|TRBD1
CASSPGQSIRNQPQHF
TGTGCCAGCAGTCCGGGACAGTCGATTAGAAATCAGCCCCAGCATTTT
>NA|TRBJ2-1|TRBV19|TRBD2
CASSILAGASYNEQFF
TGTGCCAGTAGTATACTAGCGGGAGCCTCCTACAATGAGCAGTTCTTC
>NA|TRBJ2-7|TRBV28|NA
CASLWQNGDEQYF
TGTGCCAGCCTATGGCAAAACGGGGACGAGCAGTACTTC
>NA|TRBJ1-2|TRBV9|NA
CASSDAQGTHYGYTF
TGTGCCAGCAGCGACGCCCAAGGGACACACTATGGCTACACCTTC
>NA|TRBJ2-7|TRBV20-1|NA
CSASGLYEQYF
TGCAGTGCTAGCGGACTCTACGAGCAGTACTTC
>few|TRBJ2-3|TRBV7-3|TRBD2
CASSPSGNPDTQYF
TGTGCCAGCAGCCCAAGCGGGAATCCAGATACGCAGTATTTT
>NA|TRBJ2-1|TRBV2|NA
CASSGRRQGLYNEQFF
TGTGCCAGCAGCGGACGACGCCAGGGGCTGTACAATGAGCAGTTCTTC
>few|TRBJ1-5|TRBV28|TRBD1
CASRFPRQGSNQPQHF
TGTGCCAGCAGGTTTCCCAGACAGGGCAGCAATCAGCCCCAGCATTTT
>NA|TRBJ2-1|TRBV5-1|TRBD2
CASSLKDSGNSYNEQFF
TGCGCCAGCAGCTTGAAGGATAGCGGGAACTCCTACAATGAGCAGTTCTTC
>NA|TRBJ1-2|TRBV5-1|TRBD1
CASSQRQGQNYGYTF
TGCGCCAGCAGCCAGAGACAGGGGCAAAACTATGGCTACACCTTC
>NA|TRBJ2-1|TRBV6-1|NA
CASSEPINEQFF
TGTGCCAGCAGTGAACCCATCAATGAGCAGTTCTTC
>NA|TRBJ2-7|TRBV6-2/TRBV6-3|NA
CASSYSGRTYEQYF
TGTGCCAGCAGTTATAGCGGCAGAACCTACGAGCAGTACTTC
>NA|TRBJ2-1|TRBV12-5|TRBD2
CASGLVLSGSYNEQFF
TGTGCTAGTGGTTTGGTTCTTAGCGGGAGCTACAATGAGCAGTTCTTC
>NA|TRBJ2-7|TRBV20-1|TRBD2
CSASYPSGGDEQYF
TGCAGTGCTAGTTATCCTAGCGGGGGCGACGAGCAGTACTTC